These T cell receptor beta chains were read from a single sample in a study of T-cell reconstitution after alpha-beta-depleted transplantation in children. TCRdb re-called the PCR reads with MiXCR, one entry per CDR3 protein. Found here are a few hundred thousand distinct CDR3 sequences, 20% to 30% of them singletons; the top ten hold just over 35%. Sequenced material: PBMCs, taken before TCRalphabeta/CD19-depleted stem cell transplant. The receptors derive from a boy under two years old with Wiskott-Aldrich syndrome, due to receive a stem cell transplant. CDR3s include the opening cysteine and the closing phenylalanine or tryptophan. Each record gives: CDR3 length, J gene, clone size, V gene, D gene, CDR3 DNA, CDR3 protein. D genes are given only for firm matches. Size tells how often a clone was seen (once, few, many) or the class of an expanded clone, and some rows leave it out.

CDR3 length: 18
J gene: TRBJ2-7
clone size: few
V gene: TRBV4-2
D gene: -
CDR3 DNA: TGTGCCAGCAGCCGCACGCTGCCCCGGGACATAAAGGCCCACGAGCAGTACTTC
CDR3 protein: CASSRTLPRDIKAHEQYF

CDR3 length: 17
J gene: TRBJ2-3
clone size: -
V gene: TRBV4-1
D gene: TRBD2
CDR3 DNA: TGCGCCAGCAGCTCGACCGAGAGCGGGAGGGTCGCAGATACGCAGTATTTT
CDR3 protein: CASSSTESGRVADTQYF

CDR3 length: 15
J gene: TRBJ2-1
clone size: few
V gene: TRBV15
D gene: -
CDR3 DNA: TGTGCCACCAGCAGAGATAAGGGAAGGGACAATGAGCAGTTCTTC
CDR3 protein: CATSRDKGRDNEQFF

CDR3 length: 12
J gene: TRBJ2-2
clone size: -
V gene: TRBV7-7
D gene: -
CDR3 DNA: TGTGCCAGCAGCCCAGACGTGGGGGAGCTGTTTTTT
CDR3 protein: CASSPDVGELFF

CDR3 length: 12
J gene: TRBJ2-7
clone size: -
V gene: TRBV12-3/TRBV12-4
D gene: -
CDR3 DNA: TGTGCCAGCAGTCTCAGGGTAAACGAGCAGTACTTC
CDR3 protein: CASSLRVNEQYF

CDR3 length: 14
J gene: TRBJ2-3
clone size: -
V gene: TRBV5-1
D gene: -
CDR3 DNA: TGCGCCAGCAGCTCTGGGGCGGCCACAGATACGCAGTATTTT
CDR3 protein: CASSSGAATDTQYF

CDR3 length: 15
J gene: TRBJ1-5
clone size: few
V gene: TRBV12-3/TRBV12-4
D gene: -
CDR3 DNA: TGTGCCAGCAGTTTAGCGCGGCAGCCCGGGCAGCCCCAGCATTTT
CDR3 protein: CASSLARQPGQPQHF

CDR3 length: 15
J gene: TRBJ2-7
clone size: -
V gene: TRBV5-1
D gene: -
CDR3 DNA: TGCGCCAGCAGCTTCCTGTTCCGGGAGCCATACGAGCAGTACTTC
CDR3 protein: CASSFLFREPYEQYF

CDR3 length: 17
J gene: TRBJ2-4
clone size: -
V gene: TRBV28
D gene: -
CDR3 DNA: TGTGCCAGCAGTTTATTAAGTGACAGGAGGAATCGAAACATTCAGTACTTC
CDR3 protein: CASSLLSDRRNRNIQYF

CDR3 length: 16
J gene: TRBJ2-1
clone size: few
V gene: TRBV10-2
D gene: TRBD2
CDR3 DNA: TGCGCCAGCAGCCCTAAACTAGCGGGGTTTAACAATGAGCAGTTCTTC
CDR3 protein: CASSPKLAGFNNEQFF

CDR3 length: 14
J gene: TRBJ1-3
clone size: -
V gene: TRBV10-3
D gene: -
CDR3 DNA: TGTGCCATCAGGATTACAGGGTCTGGAAACACCATATATTTT
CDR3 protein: CAIRITGSGNTIYF

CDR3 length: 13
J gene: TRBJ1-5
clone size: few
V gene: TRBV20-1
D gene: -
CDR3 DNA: TGCAGTGCTACCGATTATAGCAATCAGCCCCAGCATTTT
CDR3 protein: CSATDYSNQPQHF

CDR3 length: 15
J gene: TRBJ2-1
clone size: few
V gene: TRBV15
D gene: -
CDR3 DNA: TGTGCCACCAGCGGGGGACGGGACGGGTACAATGAGCAGTTCTTC
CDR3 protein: CATSGGRDGYNEQFF

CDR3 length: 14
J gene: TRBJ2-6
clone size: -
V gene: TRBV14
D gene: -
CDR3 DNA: TGTGCCAGCAGCCAAGAATTCCGGGAAAGAGTCCTGACTTTC
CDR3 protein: CASSQEFRERVLTF

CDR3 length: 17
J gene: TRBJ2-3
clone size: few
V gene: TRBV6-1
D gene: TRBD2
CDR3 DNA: TGTGCCAGCAGCGACGCCAGCGGGAGGTCGTCCACAGATACGCAGTATTTT
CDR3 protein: CASSDASGRSSTDTQYF

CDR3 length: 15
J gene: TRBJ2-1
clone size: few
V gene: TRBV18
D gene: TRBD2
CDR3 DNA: TGTGCCAGCTCCCCGCGGGAGGGCCGACACAATGAGCAGTTCTTC
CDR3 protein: CASSPREGRHNEQFF

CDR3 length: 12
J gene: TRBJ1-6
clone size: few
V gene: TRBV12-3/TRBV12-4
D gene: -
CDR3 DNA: TGTGCCAGCAGCCTCCCTAATTCACCCCTCCACTTT
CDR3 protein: CASSLPNSPLHF

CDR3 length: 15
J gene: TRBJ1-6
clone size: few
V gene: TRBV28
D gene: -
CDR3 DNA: TGTGCCAGCAGTTTGTTGGCAGGGCTAGAGTCACCCCTCCACTTT
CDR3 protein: CASSLLAGLESPLHF

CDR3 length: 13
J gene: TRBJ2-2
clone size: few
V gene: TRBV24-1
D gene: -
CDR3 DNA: TGTGCCACCAGTGATTTCGGGTCTGGGGAGCTGTTTTTT
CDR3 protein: CATSDFGSGELFF

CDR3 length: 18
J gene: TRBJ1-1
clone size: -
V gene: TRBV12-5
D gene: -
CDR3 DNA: TGTGCTAGTGGTTTTGTCCCCGCAGGGCAGAACATGAACACTGAAGCTTTCTTT
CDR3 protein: CASGFVPAGQNMNTEAFF

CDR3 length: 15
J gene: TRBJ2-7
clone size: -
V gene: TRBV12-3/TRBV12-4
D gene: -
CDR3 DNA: TGTGCCAGCAGCCCTCGCGGCCACACACACTACGAGCAGTACTTC
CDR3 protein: CASSPRGHTHYEQYF

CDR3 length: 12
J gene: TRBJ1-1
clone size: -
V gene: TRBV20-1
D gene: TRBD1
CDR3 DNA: TGCAGTGCTAGTGACAGGGTTCTTGAAGCTTTCTTT
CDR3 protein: CSASDRVLEAFF

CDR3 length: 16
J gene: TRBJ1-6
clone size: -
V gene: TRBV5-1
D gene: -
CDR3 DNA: TGCGCCAGCAGCTTGGCTGCGGTGAGCGGCAATTCACCCCTCCACTTT
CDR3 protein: CASSLAAVSGNSPLHF

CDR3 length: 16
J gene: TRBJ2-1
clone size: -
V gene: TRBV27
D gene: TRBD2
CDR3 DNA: TGTGCCAGCAGCCCCCATAGCGGGAGGCCTTACAATGAGCAGTTCTTC
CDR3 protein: CASSPHSGRPYNEQFF

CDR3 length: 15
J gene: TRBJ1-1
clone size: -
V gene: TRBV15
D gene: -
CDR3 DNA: TGTGCCACCAGCAGAGATATCAGGGAGAGCACTGAAGCTTTCTTT
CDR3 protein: CATSRDIRESTEAFF

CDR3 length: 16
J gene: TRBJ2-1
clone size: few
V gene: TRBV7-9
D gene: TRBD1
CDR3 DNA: TGTGCCAGCAGCTCGGGACAGGGGGCGACCTACAATGAGCAGTTCTTC
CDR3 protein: CASSSGQGATYNEQFF

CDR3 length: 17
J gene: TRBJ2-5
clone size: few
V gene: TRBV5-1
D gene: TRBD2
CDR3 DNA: TGCGCCAGCAGCGCGGGGAGCCTAGCGGGAGTTTCCGAGACCCAGTACTTC
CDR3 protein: CASSAGSLAGVSETQYF

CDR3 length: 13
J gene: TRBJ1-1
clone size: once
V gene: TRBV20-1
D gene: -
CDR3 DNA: TGCAGTGCTAGGGGGAACGCGAACACTGAAGCTTTCTTT
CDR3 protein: CSARGNANTEAFF

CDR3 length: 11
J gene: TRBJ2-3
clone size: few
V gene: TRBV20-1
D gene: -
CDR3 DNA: TGCAGTGCTTTACTACAGTGGGCACAGTATTTT
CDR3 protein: CSALLQWAQYF